One and the same sample provided the 5 T cell receptor beta chains below, sequenced in a study of OX40 agonist ivuxolimab in advanced cancers. Assay: immunoSEQ multiplex PCR; the TCRdb copy retains only in-frame clones and omits some. The sample has 35,000 to 45,000 clones; 80% to 90% are singletons. Here the sequenced sample was CD4+ or CD8+ T cells sorted from blood, taken in a trial of the OX40 agonist ivuxolimab. These receptors came from an adult with an advanced solid tumor such as melanoma, head and neck, liver or kidney cancer.

This chain connects TRBV27 to TRBJ2-1, with no clear D. This CDR3 has 13 amino acids. Germline V gene data show CDR1 as MNHEY and CDR2 as SMNVEV (reference sequence). Trimming pared 3 bases from V and 1 base from J, leaving 4 bases between. CDR3 residues: CASSFASYNEQFF. Here the CDR3 DNA reads TGTGCCAGCAGTTTCGCATCCTACAATGAGCAGTTCTTC.

The rearrangement links TRBV2 to TRBJ1-1; 12 bases are a match to TRBD1. The germline V gene has CDR1 SNHLY and CDR2 FYNNEI. The CDR3 extends over 18 amino acids. The V gene end was trimmed by 6 bases and the J gene end by 2 bases; junction bases not matched to a gene: 13. The CDR3 spells CASSGDRGLIVINTEAFF. The CDR3 nucleotides read TGTGCCAGCAGCGGGGACAGGGGGCTCATAGTGATTAACACTGAAGCTTTCTTT.

The chain recombines TRBV7-9 with TRBJ1-6; 10 bases align to TRBD1. The V and J ends lost 10 bases and 3 bases, in that order; junction bases with no gene match: 6. The length of the CDR3 is 15 residues. Germline-derived CDR1 and CDR2 are SEHNR and FQNEAQ (reference sequence). The DNA of the CDR3 is TGTGCCATCACGGGACAGGGGAACTATAATTCACCCCTCCACTTT. Protein: CAITGQGNYNSPLHF.

The V call is TRBV27, the J call TRBJ2-3; no clear D gene. V lost 5 bases to trimming and J lost 1 base, with 4 bases between them. Germline values: CDR1 MNHEY, CDR2 SMNVEV (reference sequence). The CDR3 spans 12 residues. The chain's CDR3 is CASSHRTDTQYF. The CDR3 nucleotides read TGTGCCAGCAGTCACCGCACAGATACGCAGTATTTT.

The genes are TRBV27 and TRBJ1-1; D remains ambiguous. CDR3 length equals 14 residues. Trimming removed 3 bases at V and 1 base at J, with 9 bases between. The germline CDR1 and CDR2 sequences are MNHEY and SMNVEV (reference sequence). CDR3 nucleotide sequence: TGTGCCAGCAGTTTGTCTCGAGGGAACACTGAAGCTTTCTTT. Protein product: CASSLSRGNTEAFF.